Detailed here is one TCR beta chain. Germline V gene lookup returns CDR1 MNHEY and CDR2 SVGAGI. CDR3 size: 11 residues. V was clipped by 6 bases and J by 16 bases; unmatched bases: 9. This entry belongs to a study of blood T cell repertoires in COVID-19. The table came from immunoSEQ multiplex PCR; TCRdb's copy has only in-frame clones and leaves some out. The repertoire holds approximately 140,000 clones, around nine tenths seen once, with 2% to 2.5% in the top ten. The material sequenced was peripheral blood. This chain uses TRBV6-5 with TRBJ1-5; TRBD1 aligns across 7 bases. This sequence originates from an older man with active COVID-19. CDR3 bases: TGTGCCAGCAGGACGACCGACAGGGAACATTTT. As protein: CASRTTDREHF.